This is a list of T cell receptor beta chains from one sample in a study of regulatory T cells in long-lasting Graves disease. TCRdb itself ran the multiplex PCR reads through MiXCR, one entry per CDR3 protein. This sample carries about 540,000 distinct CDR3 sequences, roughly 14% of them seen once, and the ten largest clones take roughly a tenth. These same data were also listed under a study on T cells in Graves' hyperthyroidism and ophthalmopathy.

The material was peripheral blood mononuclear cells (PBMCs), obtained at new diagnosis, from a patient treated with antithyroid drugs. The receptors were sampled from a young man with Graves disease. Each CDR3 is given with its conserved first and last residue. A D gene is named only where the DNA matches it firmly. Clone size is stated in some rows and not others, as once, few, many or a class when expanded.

CSASTSGGSSYEQYF	TGCAGTGCCTCAACTAGCGGGGGGAGCTCCTACGAGCAGTACTTC	NA	TRBV20-1	TRBJ2-7	TRBD2
CATLDSSYNEQFF	TGTGCCACCCTCGACAGCTCCTACAATGAGCAGTTCTTC	few	TRBV24-1	TRBJ2-1	NA
CASSLWAAGGPDTGELFF	TGTGCCAGCAGTTTATGGGCGGCGGGAGGGCCGGACACCGGGGAGCTGTTTTTT	NA	TRBV12-3/TRBV12-4	TRBJ2-2	TRBD2
CSASNEAGEAYNEQFF	TGCAGTGCTAGTAATGAAGCGGGAGAGGCCTACAATGAGCAGTTCTTC	many	TRBV20-1	TRBJ2-1	TRBD2
CASSLDAGWTTYEQYF	TGTGCCAGCAGCTTAGATGCGGGGTGGACGACCTACGAGCAGTACTTC	many	TRBV7-9	TRBJ2-7	NA
CASSFGAGQPQHF	TGTGCCAGCAGTTTTGGGGCTGGGCAGCCCCAGCATTTT	many	TRBV12-3/TRBV12-4	TRBJ1-5	NA
CASSFWGNEQFF	TGTGCCAGCAGTTTTTGGGGCAATGAGCAGTTCTTC	few	TRBV27	TRBJ2-1	NA
CASSPLLPDYGYTF	TGTGCCAGCAGCCCCTTATTACCAGACTATGGCTACACCTTC	few	TRBV7-9	TRBJ1-2	NA
CASSLNGDSPTVSYTF	TGTGCCAGCAGTTTGAACGGGGACAGCCCTACTGTGAGCTACACCTTC	many	TRBV27	TRBJ1-2	TRBD1
CASSYSLTGNTEAFF	TGTGCCAGCAGTTACTCCCTGACAGGGAACACTGAAGCTTTCTTT	few	TRBV6-2/TRBV6-3	TRBJ1-1	NA
CASSQAGLYNEQFF	TGTGCCAGCAGCCAAGCCGGGCTCTACAATGAGCAGTTCTTC	many	TRBV14	TRBJ2-1	NA
CASSQELAVGTEAFF	TGTGCCAGCAGCCAAGAATTGGCAGTGGGCACTGAAGCTTTCTTT	NA	TRBV11-2	TRBJ1-1	NA
CASDRAYEQYF	TGTGCCAGCGACAGGGCCTACGAGCAGTACTTC	many	TRBV2	TRBJ2-7	TRBD1
CASRIGQPNTEAFF	TGTGCCAGCAGGATAGGACAGCCGAACACTGAAGCTTTCTTT	NA	TRBV6-1	TRBJ1-1	NA
CASSPGRHEKLFF	TGTGCCAGCAGTCCGGGGCGTCATGAAAAACTGTTTTTT	many	TRBV12-3/TRBV12-4	TRBJ1-4	NA
CATSDLGQLPTNEQFF	TGTGCCACCAGTGATTTGGGGCAGCTACCTACCAATGAGCAGTTCTTC	NA	TRBV24-1	TRBJ2-1	NA
CAWKVDLGGYTF	TGTGCCTGGAAGGTGGATTTGGGTGGCTACACCTTC	many	TRBV30	TRBJ1-2	NA
CASSPYRGHTQYF	TGTGCCAGCAGCCCTTACAGGGGGCATACGCAGTATTTT	few	TRBV11-3	TRBJ2-3	TRBD1
CATSDPDRPGANVLTF	TGTGCCACCAGTGATCCAGACAGGCCTGGGGCCAACGTCCTGACTTTC	NA	TRBV24-1	TRBJ2-6	NA
CSVSGTTYEQYF	TGCAGTGTTAGCGGAACGACCTACGAGCAGTACTTC	few	TRBV20-1	TRBJ2-7	NA
CASSLHRFGTGELFF	TGTGCCAGCAGCTTACACCGCTTTGGCACCGGGGAGCTGTTTTTT	many	TRBV11-1	TRBJ2-2	NA
CASSRGGMNTDTQYF	TGTGCCAGCAGCAGGGGTGGGATGAACACAGATACGCAGTATTTT	many	TRBV11-2	TRBJ2-3	NA
CSVGGASGSETQYF	TGCAGCGTTGGGGGGGCTAGCGGGAGTGAGACCCAGTACTTC	many	TRBV29-1	TRBJ2-5	TRBD2
CASSYSTGSGANVLTF	TGTGCCAGCAGTTACAGCACGGGGTCAGGGGCCAACGTCCTGACTTTC	many	TRBV6-5	TRBJ2-6	NA
CASSYPMGLAVSTDTQYF	TGTGCCAGCAGTTACCCTATGGGGCTAGCGGTGAGCACAGATACGCAGTATTTT	many	TRBV6-2/TRBV6-3	TRBJ2-3	TRBD2
CASSLVRDTNTEAFF	TGCGCCAGCAGCTTGGTCCGGGACACGAACACTGAAGCTTTCTTT	few	TRBV5-1	TRBJ1-1	NA
CAISEFTGPAYGYTF	TGTGCCATCAGTGAGTTTACAGGACCGGCCTATGGCTACACCTTC	many	TRBV10-3	TRBJ1-2	NA
CASSPRQFYTGELFF	TGTGCCAGCAGCCCGCGACAGTTCTACACCGGGGAGCTGTTTTTT	NA	TRBV7-3	TRBJ2-2	NA
CASSLQGQGYNEQFF	TGTGCCAGCAGCTTACAGGGTCAAGGGTACAATGAGCAGTTCTTC	many	TRBV7-3	TRBJ2-1	NA